These T cell receptor beta chains were read from a single sample in a study of graft-versus-host responses after intestinal transplantation. Profiling relied on immunoSEQ multiplex PCR, and the TCRdb table lists in-frame clones only, not all of them. This repertoire shows about 25,000 clones, over 35% found once; its top ten account for about 0.66%. The sample was alloreactive CD4+ T cells from a mixed lymphocyte reaction culture, taken before intestinal transplant. These receptors originate from a human patient who received an intestinal transplant. The CDR3 runs from the conserved cysteine through the conserved F or W. A D gene is named only where the DNA matches it firmly. A row's size may be missing; if present it is once, few, many or a size class.

V gene	J gene	D gene	clone size	CDR3 protein	CDR3 DNA
TRBV19	TRBJ1-5	NA	few	CASSPRQPYSNQPQHF	TGTGCCAGTAGTCCGAGACAGCCTTATAGCAATCAGCCCCAGCATTTT
TRBV7-2	TRBJ1-5	NA	NA	CASSLMGLGNQPQHF	TGTGCCAGCAGCTTAATGGGGCTAGGCAATCAGCCCCAGCATTTT
TRBV30	TRBJ1-4	TRBD1	NA	CAWSVSTGVGKTVF	TGTGCCTGGAGTGTGTCGACAGGGGTGGGAAAAACTGTTTTT
TRBV6-6	TRBJ2-7	NA	NA	CASSYPQGYYEQYF	TGTGCCAGCAGTTACCCCCAGGGGTACTACGAGCAGTACTTC
TRBV19	TRBJ1-1	NA	few	CASSIRLNTEAFF	TGTGCCAGTAGTATACGGTTGAACACTGAAGCTTTCTTT
TRBV7-2	TRBJ2-2	NA	once	CASSLDIGELFF	TGTGCCAGCAGCTTAGATATCGGGGAGCTGTTTTTT
TRBV2	TRBJ1-4	TRBD1	NA	CASSKQGSNEKLFF	TGTGCCAGCAGCAAACAGGGGTCGAATGAAAAACTGTTTTTT
TRBV6-5	TRBJ2-3	TRBD1	NA	CASSRQGAGTDTQYF	TGTGCCAGCAGCCGACAGGGGGCCGGCACAGATACGCAGTATTTT
TRBV7-2	TRBJ2-3	NA	NA	CASSFMKGKDTQYF	TGTGCCAGCAGCTTCATGAAGGGGAAAGATACGCAGTATTTT
TRBV5-5	TRBJ2-1	TRBD2	NA	CASSPGLAENNEQFF	TGTGCCAGCAGCCCGGGGCTAGCGGAGAACAATGAGCAGTTCTTC
TRBV11-3	TRBJ1-1	NA	NA	CASSLSGWNTEAFF	TGTGCCAGCAGCTTATCAGGGTGGAACACTGAAGCTTTCTTT
TRBV4-2	TRBJ1-6	TRBD1	NA	CASSPDRAANSPLHF	TGTGCCAGCAGCCCCGACAGGGCTGCTAATTCACCCCTCCACTTT
TRBV4-3	TRBJ1-1	NA	NA	CASSQELGGGTEAFF	TGCGCCAGCAGCCAAGAACTCGGCGGTGGCACTGAAGCTTTCTTT
TRBV5-6	TRBJ2-3	NA	few	CASSLAGVDTQYF	TGTGCCAGCAGCTTGGCGGGGGTGGATACGCAGTATTTT
TRBV6-5	TRBJ1-1	NA	few	CASSQGVFTEAFF	TGTGCCAGCAGCCAAGGGGTTTTTACTGAAGCTTTCTTT
TRBV30	TRBJ1-5	NA	NA	CAWSVPGMSYNQPQHF	TGTGCCTGGAGTGTGCCCGGGATGTCCTACAATCAGCCCCAGCATTTT
TRBV4-1	TRBJ2-3	NA	NA	CASSQEPTSTDTQYF	TGCGCCAGCAGCCAAGAGCCAACTAGCACAGATACGCAGTATTTT
TRBV4-3	TRBJ2-2	NA	few	CASSQETANTGELFF	TGCGCCAGCAGCCAGGAGACAGCGAACACCGGGGAGCTGTTTTTT
TRBV2	TRBJ2-5	TRBD2	NA	CASSDHRGLAGVGETQYF	TGTGCCAGCAGTGACCATCGAGGCCTAGCGGGAGTTGGGGAGACCCAGTACTTC
TRBV6-1	TRBJ2-2	NA	few	CASSEVWRTELFF	TGTGCCAGCAGTGAAGTGTGGAGAACAGAGCTGTTTTTT
TRBV5-1	TRBJ2-3	TRBD2	few	CASSFPGGGTDTQYF	TGCGCCAGCAGCTTCCCGGGGGGGGGCACAGATACGCAGTATTTT
TRBV19	TRBJ1-3	NA	few	CASSIKFGEPSGNTIYF	TGTGCCAGTAGTATAAAATTCGGGGAACCCTCTGGAAACACCATATATTTT
TRBV6-5	TRBJ1-1	NA	few	CASSYEGGLGTEAFF	TGTGCCAGCAGTTACGAGGGGGGGCTTGGAACTGAAGCTTTCTTT
TRBV5-6	TRBJ2-5	NA	few	CASSLGLSTGTQETQYF	TGTGCCAGCAGCCTGGGACTATCGACAGGCACACAAGAGACCCAGTACTTC
TRBV20-1	TRBJ2-1	NA	few	CSASRQVEQFF	TGCAGTGCTAGTAGGCAGGTTGAGCAGTTCTTC
TRBV9	TRBJ1-1	TRBD1	NA	CASSVGTGGMNTEAFF	TGTGCCAGCAGCGTAGGGACAGGGGGAATGAACACTGAAGCTTTCTTT
TRBV6-5	TRBJ1-1	NA	NA	CASRQQGTEAFF	TGTGCCAGCAGACAGCAGGGGACTGAAGCTTTCTTT
TRBV7-6	TRBJ1-2	NA	NA	CASSLIPRGSSAPYGYTF	TGTGCCAGCAGCTTAATCCCCCGGGGAAGTTCGGCTCCCTATGGCTACACCTTC
TRBV4-2	TRBJ2-4	NA	NA	CASSQEQSTNIQYF	TGTGCCAGCAGCCAAGAACAGAGTACGAACATTCAGTACTTC
TRBV30	TRBJ1-6	TRBD1	NA	CAWSVPGTGGSPLHF	TGTGCCTGGAGTGTACCCGGGACAGGGGGTTCACCCCTCCACTTT
TRBV18	TRBJ2-7	TRBD1	NA	CASSPDPGQGRNEQYF	TGTGCCAGCTCACCTGATCCGGGACAGGGTCGCAACGAGCAGTACTTC
TRBV2	TRBJ1-2	NA	NA	CASTGYGYTF	TGTGCCAGCACAGGGTATGGCTACACCTTC
TRBV9	TRBJ2-7	NA	NA	CASSVRPTGEQYF	TGTGCCAGCAGCGTGCGTCCCACAGGGGAGCAGTACTTC
TRBV4-2	TRBJ2-1	TRBD2	few	CASSQGLAGYNEQFF	TGTGCCAGCAGCCAAGGACTAGCGGGCTACAATGAGCAGTTCTTC
TRBV7-2	TRBJ2-3	NA	few	CASSWEYSTPDTQYF	TGTGCCAGCAGCTGGGAGTACAGTACACCAGATACGCAGTATTTT
TRBV7-8	TRBJ1-2	NA	few	CASSLARWGGYYGYTF	TGTGCCAGCAGCTTAGCGCGGTGGGGAGGGTACTATGGCTACACCTTC
TRBV30	TRBJ2-3	NA	NA	CAWSVTRDTQYF	TGTGCCTGGAGTGTAACCCGGGATACGCAGTATTTT
TRBV10-3	TRBJ1-1	TRBD1	NA	CAIRGTGSYTEAFF	TGTGCCATCAGGGGGACAGGGAGTTACACTGAAGCTTTCTTT
TRBV6-4	TRBJ2-2	TRBD1	NA	CASSRGTGLTGELFF	TGTGCCAGCAGTCGAGGGACAGGCTTGACCGGGGAGCTGTTTTTT
TRBV5-4	TRBJ2-3	TRBD1	NA	CASSLEGGRLTDTQYF	TGTGCCAGCAGCTTGGAAGGGGGCCGACTCACAGATACGCAGTATTTT